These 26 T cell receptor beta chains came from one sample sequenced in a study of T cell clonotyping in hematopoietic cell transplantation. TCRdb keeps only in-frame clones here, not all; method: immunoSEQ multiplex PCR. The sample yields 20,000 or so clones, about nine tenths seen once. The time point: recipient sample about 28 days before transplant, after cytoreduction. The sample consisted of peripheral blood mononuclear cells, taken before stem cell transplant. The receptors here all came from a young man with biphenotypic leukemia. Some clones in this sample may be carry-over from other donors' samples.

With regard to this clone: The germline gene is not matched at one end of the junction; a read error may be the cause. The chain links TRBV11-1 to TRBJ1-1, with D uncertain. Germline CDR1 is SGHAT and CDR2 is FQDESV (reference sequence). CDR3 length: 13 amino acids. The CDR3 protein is CASSLAQNTEAFF. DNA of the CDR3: TGTGCCAGCAGCCTAGCCCAGAACACTGAAGCTTTCTTT.

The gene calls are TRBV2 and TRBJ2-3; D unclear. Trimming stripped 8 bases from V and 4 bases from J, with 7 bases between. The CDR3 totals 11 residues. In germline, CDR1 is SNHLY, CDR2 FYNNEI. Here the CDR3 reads CASGSSDTQYF. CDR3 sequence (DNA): TGTGCCAGCGGTAGTTCAGATACGCAGTATTTT.

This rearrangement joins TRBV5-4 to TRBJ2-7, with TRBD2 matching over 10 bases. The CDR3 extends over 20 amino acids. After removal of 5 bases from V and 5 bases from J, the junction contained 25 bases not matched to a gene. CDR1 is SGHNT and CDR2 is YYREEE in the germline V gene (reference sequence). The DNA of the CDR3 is TGTGCCAGCAGTCGACAGCTAGCGGGAGTGAATCCGTCATTTGGGGACGAGCAGTACTTC. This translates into CASSRQLAGVNPSFGDEQYF.

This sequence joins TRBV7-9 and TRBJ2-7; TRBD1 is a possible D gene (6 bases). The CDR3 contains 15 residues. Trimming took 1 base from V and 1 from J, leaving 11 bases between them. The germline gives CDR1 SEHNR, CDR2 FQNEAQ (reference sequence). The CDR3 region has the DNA TGTGCCAGCAGCTTAGGTCCCCAGGGGTCCTACGAGCAGTACTTC. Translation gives CASSLGPQGSYEQYF. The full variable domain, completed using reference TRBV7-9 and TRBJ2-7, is DTGVSQNPRHKITKRGQNVTFRCDPISEHNRLYWYRQTLGQGPEFLTYFQNEAQLEKSRLLSDRFSAERPKGSFSTLEIQRTEQGDSAMYLCASSLGPQGSYEQYFGPGTRLTVT.

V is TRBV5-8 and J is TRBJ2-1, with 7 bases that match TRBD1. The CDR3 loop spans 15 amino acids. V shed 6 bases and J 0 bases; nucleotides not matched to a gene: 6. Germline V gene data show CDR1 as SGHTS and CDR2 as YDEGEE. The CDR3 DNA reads TGTGCCAGCACCCGACAGGGAACCTCCTACAATGAGCAGTTCTTC. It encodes CASTRQGTSYNEQFF.

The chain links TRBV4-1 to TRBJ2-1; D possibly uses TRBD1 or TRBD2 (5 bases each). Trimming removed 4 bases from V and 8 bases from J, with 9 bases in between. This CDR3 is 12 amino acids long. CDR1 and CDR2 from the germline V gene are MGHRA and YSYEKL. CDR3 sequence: CASSRGVDEQFF. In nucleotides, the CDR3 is TGCGCCAGCAGCCGAGGGGTGGATGAGCAGTTCTTC.

CDR3: CASSLASGSYEQYF. The CDR3 DNA reads as TGCGCCAGCAGCTTGGCTAGCGGCTCCTACGAGCAGTACTTC. The genes are TRBV5-1 and TRBJ2-7; 7 bases line up with TRBD2. V dropped 0 bases and J dropped 0; count of bases not matched to a gene: 0. CDR1 is SGHRS, CDR2 YFSETQ, per germline. This CDR3 region has 14 residues.

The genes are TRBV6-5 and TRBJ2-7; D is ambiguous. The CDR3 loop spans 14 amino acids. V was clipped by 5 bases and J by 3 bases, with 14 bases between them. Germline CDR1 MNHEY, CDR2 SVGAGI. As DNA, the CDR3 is TGTGCCAGCAGTATGACCGGGCTAATCTACGAGCAGTACTTC. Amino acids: CASSMTGLIYEQYF.

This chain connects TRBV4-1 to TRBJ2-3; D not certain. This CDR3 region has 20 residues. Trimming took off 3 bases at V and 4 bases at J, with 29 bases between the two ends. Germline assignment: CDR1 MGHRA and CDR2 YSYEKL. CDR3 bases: TGCGCCAGCAGCCATCTCACGAGTAGGATACGGGCAGGAGCCGCAGATACGCAGTATTTT. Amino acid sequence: CASSHLTSRIRAGAADTQYF.

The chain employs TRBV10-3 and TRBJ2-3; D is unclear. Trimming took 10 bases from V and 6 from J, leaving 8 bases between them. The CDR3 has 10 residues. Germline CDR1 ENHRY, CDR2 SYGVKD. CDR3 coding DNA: TGTGCCACCTCCGCTGATACGCAGTATTTT. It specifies CATSADTQYF.

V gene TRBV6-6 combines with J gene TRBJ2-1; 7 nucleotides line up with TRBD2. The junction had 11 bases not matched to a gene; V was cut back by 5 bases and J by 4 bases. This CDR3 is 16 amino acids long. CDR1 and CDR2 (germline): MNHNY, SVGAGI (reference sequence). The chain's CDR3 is CASSGTPAGTYNEQFF. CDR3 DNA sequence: TGTGCCAGCAGTGGGACCCCAGCGGGAACTTACAATGAGCAGTTCTTC.

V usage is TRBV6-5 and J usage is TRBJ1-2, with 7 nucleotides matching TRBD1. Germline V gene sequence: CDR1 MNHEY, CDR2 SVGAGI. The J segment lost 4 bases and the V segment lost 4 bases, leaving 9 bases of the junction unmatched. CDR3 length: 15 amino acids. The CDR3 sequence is CASSSHRGRGYGYTF. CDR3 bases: TGTGCCAGCAGTTCTCACAGGGGAAGAGGCTATGGCTACACCTTC.

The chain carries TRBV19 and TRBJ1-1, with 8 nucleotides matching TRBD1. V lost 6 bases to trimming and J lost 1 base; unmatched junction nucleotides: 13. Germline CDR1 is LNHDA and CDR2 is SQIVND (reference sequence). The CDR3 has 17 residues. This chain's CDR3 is CASRGTTGGSKNTEAFF. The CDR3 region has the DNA TGTGCCAGTAGGGGGACTACAGGGGGTTCGAAGAACACTGAAGCTTTCTTT.

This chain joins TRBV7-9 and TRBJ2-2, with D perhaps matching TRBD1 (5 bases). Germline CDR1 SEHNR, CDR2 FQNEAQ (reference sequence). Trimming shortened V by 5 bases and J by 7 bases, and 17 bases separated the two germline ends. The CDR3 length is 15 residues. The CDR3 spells CASSHRRIQGGELFF. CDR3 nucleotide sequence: TGTGCCAGCAGCCACAGACGGATCCAGGGCGGGGAGCTGTTTTTT.

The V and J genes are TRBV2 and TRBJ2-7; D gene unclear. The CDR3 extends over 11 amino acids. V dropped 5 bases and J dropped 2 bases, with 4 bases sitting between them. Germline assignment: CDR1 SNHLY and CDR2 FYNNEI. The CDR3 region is CASSITYEQYF. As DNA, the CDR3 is TGTGCCAGCAGTATAACCTACGAGCAGTACTTC.

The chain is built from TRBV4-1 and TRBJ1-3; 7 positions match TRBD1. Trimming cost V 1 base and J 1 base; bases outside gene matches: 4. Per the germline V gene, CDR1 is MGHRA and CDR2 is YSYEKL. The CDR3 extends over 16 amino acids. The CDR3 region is CASSQAMTGSGNTIYF. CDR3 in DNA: TGCGCCAGCAGCCAAGCTATGACAGGGTCTGGAAACACCATATATTTT.

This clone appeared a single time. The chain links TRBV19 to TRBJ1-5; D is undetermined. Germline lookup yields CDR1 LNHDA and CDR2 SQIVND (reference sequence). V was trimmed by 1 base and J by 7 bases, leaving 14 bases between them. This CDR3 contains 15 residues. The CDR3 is CASSIGQAGNQPQHF. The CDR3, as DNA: TGTGCCAGTAGTATAGGCCAGGCGGGAAACCAGCCCCAGCATTTT. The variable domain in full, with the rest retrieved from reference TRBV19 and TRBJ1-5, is DGGITQSPKYLFRKEGQNVTLSCEQNLNHDAMYWYRQDPGQGLRLIYYSQIVNDFQKGDIAEGYSVSREKKESFPLTVTSAQKNPTAFYLCASSIGQAGNQPQHFGDGTRLSIL.

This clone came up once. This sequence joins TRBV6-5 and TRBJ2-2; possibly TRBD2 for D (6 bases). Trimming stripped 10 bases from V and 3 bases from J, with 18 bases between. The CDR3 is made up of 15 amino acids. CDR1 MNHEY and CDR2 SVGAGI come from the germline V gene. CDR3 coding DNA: TGTGCCACCGAGAGGGCGGGGACCTACACCGGGGAGCTGTTTTTT. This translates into CATERAGTYTGELFF.

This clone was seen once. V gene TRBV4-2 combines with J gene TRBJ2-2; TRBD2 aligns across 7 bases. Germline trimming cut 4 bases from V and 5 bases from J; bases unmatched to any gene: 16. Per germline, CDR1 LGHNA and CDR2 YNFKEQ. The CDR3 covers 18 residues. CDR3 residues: CASSPRGRREMGTGELFF. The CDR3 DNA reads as TGTGCCAGCAGCCCCCGTGGACGGCGGGAGATGGGGACCGGGGAGCTGTTTTTT.

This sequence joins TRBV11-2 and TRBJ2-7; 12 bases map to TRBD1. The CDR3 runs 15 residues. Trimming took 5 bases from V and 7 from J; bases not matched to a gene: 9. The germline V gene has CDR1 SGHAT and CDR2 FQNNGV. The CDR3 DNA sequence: TGTGCCAGCAGCCGCGGGGGACAGGGGGCTCAAGAGCAGTACTTC. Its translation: CASSRGGQGAQEQYF.

CDR3 region: CASRAGTLPGELFF. The CDR3 DNA reads as TGTGCCAGCAGGGCCGGGACTTTACCCGGGGAGCTGTTTTTT. V is TRBV6-5 and J is TRBJ2-2; TRBD2 is a possible D gene (6 bases). Trimming removed 6 bases from V and 6 bases from J, with 14 bases in between. The CDR3 runs 14 residues. Germline CDR1 and CDR2: MNHEY and SVGAGI.

The CDR3 bases are TGTGCCAGCAGTTCCGGGACAGGGGGCAGTGAGCAGTTCTTC. Its translation: CASSSGTGGSEQFF. The chain has TRBV6-4 and TRBJ2-1; the match to TRBD1 covers 12 bases. The CDR3 is 14 amino acids. The germline V gene has CDR1 MRHNA and CDR2 SNTAGT. After removal of 5 bases from V and 9 bases from J, the junction contained 5 bases not matched to a gene.

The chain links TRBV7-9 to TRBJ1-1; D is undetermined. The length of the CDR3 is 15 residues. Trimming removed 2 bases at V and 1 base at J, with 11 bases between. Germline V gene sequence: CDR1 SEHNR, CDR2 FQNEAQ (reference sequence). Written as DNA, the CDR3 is TGTGCCAGCAGCTTAAATAATGGGGAGAACACTGAAGCTTTCTTT. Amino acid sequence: CASSLNNGENTEAFF.

CDR3 in DNA: TGTGCCAGCAGTGTAATGAGTGAGCAGTTCTTC. This codes for CASSVMSEQFF. J is TRBJ2-1 and V is TRBV25-1; D not certain. The CDR3 runs 11 residues. From germline, CDR1 is MGHDK and CDR2 SYGVNS. V was cut by 4 bases and J by 9 bases, with 7 bases left in between.

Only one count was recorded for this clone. CDR3 DNA sequence: TGTGCCAGCAGTTACTTGGGCTCCTACAATGAGCAGTTCTTC. Amino acids: CASSYLGSYNEQFF. The chain links TRBV6-5 to TRBJ2-1; no definite D call. V was clipped by 1 base and J by 0 bases, with 4 bases between them. The CDR3 length is 14 residues. The germline V gene encodes CDR1 MNHEY and CDR2 SVGAGI.

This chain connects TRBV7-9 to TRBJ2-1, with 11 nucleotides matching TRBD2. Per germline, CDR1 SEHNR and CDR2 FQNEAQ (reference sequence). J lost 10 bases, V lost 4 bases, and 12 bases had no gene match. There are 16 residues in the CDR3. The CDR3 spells CASSSPGLAVPREQFF. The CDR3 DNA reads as TGTGCCAGCAGCTCTCCGGGACTAGCGGTCCCCCGCGAGCAGTTCTTC. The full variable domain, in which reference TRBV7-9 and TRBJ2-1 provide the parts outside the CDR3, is DTGVSQNPRHKITKRGQNVTFRCDPISEHNRLYWYRQTLGQGPEFLTYFQNEAQLEKSRLLSDRFSAERPKGSFSTLEIQRTEQGDSAMYLCASSSPGLAVPREQFFGPGTRLTVL.